Each of the 32 T cell receptor beta chains below was sequenced from the same sample in a study of T cells expressing NK-cell markers. Following a re-call of the 5' RACE reads, TCRdb has one entry per CDR3 protein and lacks DNA. The sample includes 350,000 to 500,000 distinct CDR3 sequences. The source material was blood T cells: a sorted CD56 or NKG2C T cell subset, CD4+ or CD8+ T cells, or bulk PBMC T cells (not recorded which). The receptors derive from a woman aged 18-70 years in good health.

V and J are TRBV20-1 and TRBJ2-3; TCRdb reports TRBD1, a call that lacks DNA to check it against. CDR1 is DFQATT, CDR2 SNEGSKA, per germline (reference sequence). This CDR3 is built from 15 residues. The CDR3 loop is CSALRDTTSTDTQYF.

The chain carries TRBV7-3 and TRBJ2-1; there is no DNA to check the TCRdb D call of TRBD1. There are 13 residues in the CDR3. From germline, CDR1 is SGHTA and CDR2 FQGTGA. CDR3 residues: CASSLPPTHEQFF.

The J gene is TRBJ1-6, the V gene TRBV5-8. The CDR3 is 15 residues long. Germline V gene lookup returns CDR1 SGHTS and CDR2 YDEGEE. The CDR3 loop is CASSRDFGDLSPLHF.

The chain carries TRBV11-2 and TRBJ2-7; TCRdb gives TRBD2 as the D gene, but with no DNA this cannot be confirmed. Germline V gene sequence: CDR1 SGHAT, CDR2 FQNNGV. This CDR3 region has 13 residues. CDR3 sequence: CASSLGRAGEQYF. The full variable domain, in which reference TRBV11-2 and TRBJ2-7 provide the parts outside the CDR3, is EAGVAQSPRYKIIEKRQSVAFWCNPISGHATLYWYQQILGQGPKLLIQFQNNGVVDDSQLPKDRFSAERLKGVDSTLKIQPAKLEDSAVYLCASSLGRAGEQYFGPGTRLTVT.

V usage is TRBV20-1 and J usage is TRBJ2-2. This CDR3 comprises 13 residues. The germline gives CDR1 DFQATT, CDR2 SNEGSKA (reference sequence). CDR3 sequence: CSARVTGPGELFF.

V usage is TRBV29-1 and J usage is TRBJ2-3; TCRdb's D gene call, TRBD2, goes unchecked for lack of DNA. Germline CDR1 is SQVTM and CDR2 is ANQGSEA. This CDR3 contains 14 residues. The CDR3 sequence: CSVSRLAGSDTQYF.

The chain couples TRBV19 to TRBJ2-7; as DNA is missing, the TRBD2 call by TCRdb cannot be tested. The CDR3 sequence is 16 residues long. The V gene's germline CDR1 is LNHDA and CDR2 SQIVND (reference sequence). The CDR3 protein is CASSYASGWTPYEQYF.

The genes are TRBV20-1 and TRBJ2-1; the D call of TRBD2 rests on TCRdb alone, since no DNA is present to check it. Germline CDR1 DFQATT, CDR2 SNEGSKA (reference sequence). This CDR3 spans 16 amino acids. The chain's CDR3 is CSARDIAGASYNEQFF.

CDR3 protein: CASRLAGGSRFF. The chain is built from TRBV27 and TRBJ2-1; TCRdb returns TRBD2, unconfirmable since there is no DNA. This CDR3 region has 12 residues. Germline V lookup: CDR1 MNHEY, CDR2 SMNVEV (reference sequence).

V and J are TRBV11-2 and TRBJ1-2; TCRdb calls TRBD1, which cannot be checked without DNA. The CDR3 extends over 18 amino acids. The germline gives CDR1 SGHAT, CDR2 FQNNGV. The CDR3: CASSPFLPRGNTNYGYTF.

This rearrangement joins TRBV12-3 or TRBV12-4 to TRBJ1-1. The CDR3 contains 11 residues. CDR3 amino acids: CASSFAAEAFF.

V usage is TRBV5-5 and J usage is TRBJ2-1; the D call from TCRdb, TRBD1, cannot be confirmed without DNA. Germline assignment: CDR1 SGHKS and CDR2 YYEKEE (reference sequence). This CDR3 comprises 15 residues. The CDR3 sequence is CASSFWDSSYNEQFF.

The CDR3 sequence is CASSLATSGSVETQYF. The chain links TRBV7-9 to TRBJ2-5; the D gene TCRdb calls, TRBD2, cannot be checked with no DNA. This CDR3 has 16 residues. Germline V lookup: CDR1 SEHNR, CDR2 FQNEAQ (reference sequence). Full variable domain (remainder filled in from reference TRBV7-9 and TRBJ2-5): DTGVSQNPRHKITKRGQNVTFRCDPISEHNRLYWYRQTLGQGPEFLTYFQNEAQLEKSRLLSDRFSAERPKGSFSTLEIQRTEQGDSAMYLCASSLATSGSVETQYFGPGTRLLVL.

The chain recombines TRBV7-9 with TRBJ1-2; TCRdb's D call of TRBD1 is untestable without DNA. Germline lookup yields CDR1 SEHNR and CDR2 FQNEAQ (reference sequence). CDR3 length: 16 amino acids. CDR3 sequence: CASSPGTHNPGYGYTF.

The rearrangement joins TRBV5-5 to TRBJ1-2; there is no DNA to check the TCRdb D call of TRBD1. Germline CDR1 reads SGHKS; CDR2 reads YYEKEE (reference sequence). This CDR3 region has 11 residues. CDR3 amino acids: CASSRDRANTF. The variable domain in full, with the rest retrieved from reference TRBV5-5 and TRBJ1-2, is DAGVTQSPTHLIKTRGQQVTLRCSPISGHKSVSWYQQVLGQGPQFIFQYYEKEERGRGNFPDRFSARQFPNYSSELNVNALLLGDSALYLCASSRDRANTFGSGTRLTVV.

This chain's CDR3 is CASSLVTSGQETQYF. This chain uses TRBV5-1 with TRBJ2-5; TCRdb designates TRBD2, a call that cannot be tested without DNA. The CDR3 is 15 residues long. Germline V gives CDR1 SGHRS, CDR2 YFSETQ.

V is TRBV29-1 and J is TRBJ2-7; TCRdb's D call of TRBD1 is untestable without DNA. Germline CDR1 reads SQVTM; CDR2 reads ANQGSEA. The CDR3 runs 13 residues. The CDR3 region is CSVTDSLGVEQYF.

The chain joins TRBV7-9 to TRBJ2-3; TCRdb's D call of TRBD2 is untestable without DNA. The CDR3 totals 15 residues. Germline V gives CDR1 SEHNR, CDR2 FQNEAQ (reference sequence). The CDR3: CASSLASGGPDTQYF.

The chain recombines TRBV27 with TRBJ2-3; the D call of TRBD2 rests on TCRdb alone, since no DNA is present to check it. The germline V gene has CDR1 MNHEY and CDR2 SMNVEV (reference sequence). CDR3 length: 15 residues. The CDR3 loop reads CASSLLAGKTDTQYF.

This chain connects TRBV30 to TRBJ2-1. CDR1 and CDR2 from the germline V gene are GTSNPN and SVGIG (reference sequence). The CDR3 sequence is 11 residues long. This CDR3 reads CAWSVKYEQFF.

The chain combines TRBV12-3 or TRBV12-4 with TRBJ1-6; TCRdb's D call, TRBD1, is unchecked because there is no DNA. The CDR3 spans 14 residues. CDR3 loop: CASSPGTYNSPLHF.

The chain carries TRBV7-8 and TRBJ2-1; TCRdb names TRBD1, which stays unverified in the absence of DNA. CDR1 SGHVS and CDR2 FQNEAQ come from the germline V gene. This CDR3 is 15 amino acids long. This chain's CDR3 is CASSSPRDKNDEQFF.

J is TRBJ1-2 and V is TRBV6-2 or TRBV6-3; TCRdb picks TRBD1, but there is no DNA to check that call. The germline V gene has CDR1 MNHEY and CDR2 SVGEGT. The length of the CDR3 is 13 residues. The chain's CDR3 is CASSQTDNYGYTF.

The chain employs TRBV12-5 and TRBJ2-4; TCRdb's D call, TRBD2, is unchecked because there is no DNA. Germline values: CDR1 LGHNT, CDR2 FRNRAP. The CDR3 has 14 amino acids. CDR3 amino acids: CASGSAGVRGIQYF.

The gene calls are TRBV29-1 and TRBJ2-7; TCRdb picks TRBD1, but there is no DNA to check that call. There are 15 residues in the CDR3. The germline V gene has CDR1 SQVTM and CDR2 ANQGSEA. The CDR3 is CSVEPGDGKNYEQYF.

This sequence joins TRBV20-1 and TRBJ2-5; the TRBD1 assignment by TCRdb is unverifiable without DNA. The CDR3 extends over 15 amino acids. Germline V lookup: CDR1 DFQATT, CDR2 SNEGSKA (reference sequence). The CDR3 loop is CSARDGVSGWKTQYF.

The J gene is TRBJ2-1, the V gene TRBV20-1; the TRBD1 assignment by TCRdb is unverifiable without DNA. CDR3 size: 14 residues. Per the germline V gene, CDR1 is DFQATT and CDR2 is SNEGSKA (reference sequence). The chain's CDR3 is CSARVEGGVNEQFF.

The chain couples TRBV4-1 to TRBJ2-1; TCRdb returns TRBD1, unconfirmable since there is no DNA. This CDR3 contains 15 residues. Germline V gene sequence: CDR1 MGHRA, CDR2 YSYEKL. CDR3 protein: CASSPTGIPYNEQFF.

V usage is TRBV6-2 or TRBV6-3 and J usage is TRBJ1-4. The CDR3 has 15 residues. CDR1 is MNHEY, CDR2 SVGEGT, per germline. The CDR3 reads CASSSVIQGGEKLFF.

The chain has TRBV6-2 or TRBV6-3 and TRBJ2-5; TCRdb picks TRBD1, but there is no DNA to check that call. The CDR3 extends over 17 amino acids. Germline CDR1 and CDR2: MNHEY and SVGEGT. The CDR3 loop is CASSYDGTGATQETQYF.

The chain uses TRBV6-1 and TRBJ2-1. Germline assignment: CDR1 MNHNS and CDR2 SASEGT. CDR3 length: 13 residues. The CDR3 spells CASSSEASNEQFF.

V gene TRBV13 combines with J gene TRBJ2-2. CDR3 length: 12 residues. Germline V lookup: CDR1 PRHDT, CDR2 FYEKMQ (reference sequence). The CDR3 sequence: CASRDDTGELFF. The full variable domain, rest sourced from reference TRBV13 and TRBJ2-2, is AAGVIQSPRHLIKEKRETATLKCYPIPRHDTVYWYQQGPGQDPQFLISFYEKMQSDKGSIPDRFSAQQFSDYHSELNMSSLELGDSALYFCASRDDTGELFFGEGSRLTVL.